This T cell receptor beta chain was found in a study of post-analysis software for immune sequencing data. Study-level findings and limits: In patients, 4 to 6 TRBV segments were more frequent than in controls, with TRBV5-6, TRBV5-1 and TRBV20-1 among them. F measure showed strong co-clustering of same-batch samples. Among multiple sclerosis patients, normalized Chao1 diversity was significantly below that of controls.

Presence of unique molecular identifiers characterized the TCR beta cDNA libraries. Yield was 500,000 to 600,000 cDNA molecules from 1 to 10 million T cells. From the PCR reads, TCRdb called clonotypes with MiXCR, one entry per CDR3 protein. This sample has a few hundred thousand distinct CDR3 sequences, with nearly 45% found just once. CDR1 is DFQATT and CDR2 is SNEGSKA in the germline V gene (reference sequence). The length of the CDR3 is 15 residues. Trimming cost V 0 bases and J 5 bases; bases outside gene matches: 6. This clonotype was seen only a few times. The antigen remains undetermined. This receptor was obtained from a girl between 5 and 17 years old with multiple sclerosis. The chain is built from TRBV20-1 and TRBJ2-5, with 10 bases aligning to TRBD1. Sequenced material: blood. CDR3 DNA sequence: TGCAGTGCTAGAGATCCGGGACAGGGGTTTGAGACCCAGTACTTC. Translating it yields CSARDPGQGFETQYF.